This TCR beta chain was sequenced for a study of blood T cell repertoires in COVID-19. This table comes from immunoSEQ multiplex PCR, and its TCRdb copy is limited to in-frame clones, with some not included. The sample has roughly 200,000 clones; 83% are singletons. Within the 2 weeks before study entry, each person in the exposed group met a COVID-19 case. This CDR3 spans 16 amino acids. Germline CDR1 LNHDA, CDR2 SQIVND (reference sequence). The V end was cut by 4 bases, the J end by 0 bases, with 12 bases between. The specimen sequenced was PBMCs or T cells enriched from blood (not recorded which). The source of this sequence is a woman between 45 and 60 years old who had been exposed to COVID-19. The J gene is TRBJ2-2, the V gene TRBV19; possible D gene TRBD1, 5 bases. The CDR3 spells CASSTLRQTNTGELFF. The CDR3 DNA reads TGTGCCAGTAGTACTCTTAGACAGACGAACACCGGGGAGCTGTTTTTT.